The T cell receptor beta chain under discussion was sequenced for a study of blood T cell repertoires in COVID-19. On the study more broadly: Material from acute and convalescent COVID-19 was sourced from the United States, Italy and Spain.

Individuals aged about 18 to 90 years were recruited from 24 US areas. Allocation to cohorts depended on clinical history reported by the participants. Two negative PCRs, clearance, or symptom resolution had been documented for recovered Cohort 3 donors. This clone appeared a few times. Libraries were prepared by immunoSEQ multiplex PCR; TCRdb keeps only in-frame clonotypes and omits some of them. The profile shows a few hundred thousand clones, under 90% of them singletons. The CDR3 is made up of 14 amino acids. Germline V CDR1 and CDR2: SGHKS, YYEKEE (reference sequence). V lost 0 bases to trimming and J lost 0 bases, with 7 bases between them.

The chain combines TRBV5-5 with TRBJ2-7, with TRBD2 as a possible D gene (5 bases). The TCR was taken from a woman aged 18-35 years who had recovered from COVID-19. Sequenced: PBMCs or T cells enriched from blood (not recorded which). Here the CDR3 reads CASSLEGSSYEQYF. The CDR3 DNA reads TGTGCCAGCAGCTTGGAAGGGAGCTCCTACGAGCAGTACTTC.